Presented here are 6 T cell receptor beta chains from one specimen sequenced in a study of beta chain features in type 1 diabetes. Study observations and caveats: All four CD4+ subsets from Type 1 diabetes patients carried moderately but significantly shorter TCRB CDR3s.

Their recognized antigens are unknown. Every bit of the isolated RNA underwent reverse transcription, so sequencing read expressed TCRB transcripts. Clones were sequenced by immunoSEQ multiplex PCR, and TCRdb holds only the in-frame ones, with some missing. The sample holds about 300,000 clones, roughly 13% seen once. Sequenced sample: naive CD4+ T cells from blood. The receptors derive from a woman under 30 with type 1 diabetes.

This clone showed up just a few times. The chain combines TRBV30 with TRBJ2-3, with D perhaps TRBD2 (6 bases). Deletions cut 3 bases from V and 0 bases from J, with 10 bases between. CDR3 size: 14 residues. CDR1 and CDR2 (germline): GTSNPN, SVGIG (reference sequence). The CDR3 is CAWRGAGSTDTQYF. For the CDR3, the DNA is TGTGCCTGGAGAGGGGCGGGGAGCACAGATACGCAGTATTTT.

CDR3 DNA: TGTGCCAGCAGCTTGGAAGGACTAGCGGGTGCCTACAATGAGCAGTTCTTC. Protein product: CASSLEGLAGAYNEQFF. V gene TRBV5-4 combines with J gene TRBJ2-1; TRBD2 aligns across 11 bases. From germline, CDR1 is SGHNT and CDR2 YYREEE (reference sequence). The V and J ends lost 0 bases and 2 bases, in that order; junction bases with no gene match: 4. The CDR3 consists of 17 residues.

V gene TRBV19 combines with J gene TRBJ2-1; 7 bases align to TRBD1. After removal of 5 bases from V and 5 bases from J, the junction contained 9 bases not matched to a gene. This CDR3 has 15 amino acids. Germline values: CDR1 LNHDA, CDR2 SQIVND (reference sequence). CDR3 sequence: CASSPGTVNNNEQFF. As DNA, the CDR3 is TGTGCCAGTAGTCCGGGGACAGTAAATAACAATGAGCAGTTCTTC.

Of note for this clone: In the same sample, other DNA sequences code for this CDR3. The V call is TRBV28, the J call TRBJ2-1; tentatively, D is TRBD2 (5 bases). V shed 3 bases and J shed 8 bases, with 5 bases lying between them. There are 11 residues in the CDR3. From germline, CDR1 is MDHEN and CDR2 SYDVKM. The CDR3 DNA is TGTGCCAGCAGTTTGGAGGATGAGCAGTTCTTC. It specifies CASSLEDEQFF.

This clone was seen more than once but under ten times. The gene calls are TRBV19 and TRBJ1-1; D gene unclear. Trimming removed 7 bases from V and 12 bases from J, with 15 bases in between. Germline V gene data show CDR1 as LNHDA and CDR2 as SQIVND (reference sequence). The CDR3 has 11 residues. CDR3 DNA sequence: TGTGCCAGTATCCGAGACGGGAGATCTTTCTTT. This translates into CASIRDGRSFF.

This sequence joins TRBV30 and TRBJ2-4; a possible D gene is TRBD1 (5 bases). This CDR3 has 15 amino acids. Trimming shortened V by 0 bases and J by 0 bases, and 9 bases separated the two germline ends. Germline V CDR1 and CDR2: GTSNPN, SVGIG (reference sequence). The CDR3 loop reads CAWSVRQLAKNIQYF. The CDR3, as DNA: TGTGCCTGGAGTGTACGACAGCTAGCCAAAAACATTCAGTACTTC.